The 24 T cell receptor beta chains below were found in one sample sequenced in a study of blood T cell repertoires in COVID-19. Clones were sequenced by immunoSEQ multiplex PCR, and TCRdb holds only the in-frame ones, with some missing. The sample carries about 210,000 clones, about four fifths recorded once. Sequencing was performed on peripheral blood. Source of these receptors: a woman aged 40 to 50 with active or convalescent COVID-19.

The rearrangement uses TRBV7-6 and TRBJ2-3; D unresolved. Germline CDR1 reads SGHVS; CDR2 reads FNYEAQ. The CDR3 is 15 residues long. Trimming removed 5 bases from V and 0 bases from J, with 12 bases in between. The CDR3 DNA is TGTGCCAGCAGCATCCTAGAAGCTAGCACAGATACGCAGTATTTT. It specifies CASSILEASTDTQYF.

This chain connects TRBV4-2 to TRBJ1-4; tentatively, D is TRBD1 (6 bases). The CDR3 totals 17 residues. Germline V gene lookup returns CDR1 LGHNA and CDR2 YNFKEQ. The V and J ends lost 0 bases and 4 bases respectively, with 15 bases between them. The CDR3 region is CASSQEDLGTFNEKLFF. The DNA of the CDR3 is TGTGCCAGCAGCCAAGAGGATTTGGGGACATTTAATGAAAAACTGTTTTTT.

The rearrangement links TRBV9 to TRBJ2-3, with 8 nucleotides matching TRBD2. This CDR3 comprises 14 residues. The ends lost 4 bases at V and 4 bases at J; junction bases unmatched: 5. Germline V gene sequence: CDR1 SGDLS, CDR2 YYNGEE. The CDR3 region is CASSMAGGADTQYF. DNA for the CDR3: TGTGCCAGCAGCATGGCGGGGGGAGCAGATACGCAGTATTTT. Full variable domain (rest looked up from reference TRBV9 and TRBJ2-3): DSGVTQTPKHLITATGQRVTLRCSPRSGDLSVYWYQQSLDQGLQFLIQYYNGEERAKGNILERFSAQQFPDLHSELNLSSLELGDSALYFCASSMAGGADTQYFGPGTRLTVL.

This clone was seen more than once but under ten times. This chain uses TRBV5-1 with TRBJ2-5; D is unclear. The CDR3 spans 13 residues. Germline CDR1 is SGHRS and CDR2 is YFSETQ. With 0 bases removed from V and 1 base from J, the gap between germline ends came to 4 bases. The DNA of the CDR3 is TGCGCCAGCAGCTTGGGGAGCCAAGAGACCCAGTACTTC. This sequence encodes CASSLGSQETQYF.

The V and J genes are TRBV24-1 and TRBJ2-7; TRBD2 matches at 14 bases. CDR3 length: 16 amino acids. V lost 4 bases to trimming and J lost 0 bases; unmatched junction nucleotides: 1. Germline CDR1 and CDR2: KGHDR and SFDVKD. The CDR3 sequence: CATSDGTSGSSYEQYF. CDR3 nucleotide sequence: TGTGCCACCAGTGACGGGACTAGCGGGAGCTCCTACGAGCAGTACTTC.

Only a few counts were recorded for this clone. The chain links TRBV2 to TRBJ1-3; a possible D gene is TRBD1 (6 bases). CDR3 size: 13 residues. Trimming cost V 6 bases and J 2 bases, with 8 bases left between them. Germline-derived CDR1 and CDR2 are SNHLY and FYNNEI. The CDR3 region has the DNA TGTGCCAGCAGGACAGGACCTGGAAACACCATATATTTT. It codes for CASRTGPGNTIYF.

The chain combines TRBV7-9 with TRBJ1-2; possibly TRBD1 for D (5 bases). Germline lookup yields CDR1 SEHNR and CDR2 FQNEAQ (reference sequence). This CDR3 spans 16 amino acids. V gave up 0 bases and J gave up 7 bases, with 18 bases separating them. DNA for the CDR3: TGTGCCAGCAGCTTAGCGGGGGGTCCCCCGTCTGGTGGCTACACCTTC. The encoded protein is CASSLAGGPPSGGYTF.

This sequence joins TRBV18 and TRBJ1-1, with D unclear. V was trimmed by 2 bases and J by 4 bases, leaving 11 bases between them. The CDR3 covers 14 residues. The germline CDR1 and CDR2 sequences are KGHSH and LQKENI. The CDR3 loop is CASSPTGSGTEAFF. The CDR3, as DNA: TGTGCCAGCTCACCAACGGGGTCGGGCACTGAAGCTTTCTTT.

The chain links TRBV6-5 to TRBJ1-5, with D possibly matching TRBD1 (5 bases). CDR1 is MNHEY and CDR2 is SVGAGI in the germline V gene. The CDR3 extends over 15 amino acids. Trimming cost V 2 bases and J 4 bases, with 12 bases left between them. CDR3 DNA: TGTGCCAGCAGTTACAGGTGGCAGGGAAATCAGCCCCAGCATTTT. Its translation: CASSYRWQGNQPQHF.

This sequence joins TRBV6-1 and TRBJ1-5; 7 nucleotides align to TRBD1. With 2 bases clipped from V and 4 bases from J, the junction kept 8 bases outside the gene matches. The CDR3 loop spans 16 amino acids. CDR1 MNHNS and CDR2 SASEGT come from the germline V gene. CDR3 in DNA: TGTGCCAGCAGTGAACTCACAGGGGCCCGAAATCAGCCCCAGCATTTT. The encoded protein is CASSELTGARNQPQHF.

V gene TRBV5-8 combines with J gene TRBJ1-2; D is uncertain. This CDR3 has 13 residues. The germline V and J ends were trimmed by 3 bases and 4 bases, with 10 bases remaining between them. Germline loops: CDR1 SGHTS, CDR2 YDEGEE. CDR3 in amino acids: CASSSRGGYGYTF. DNA of the CDR3: TGTGCCAGCAGCTCACGAGGTGGCTATGGCTACACCTTC.

The chain has TRBV9 and TRBJ2-5; 9 nucleotides match TRBD1. CDR1 and CDR2 from the germline V gene are SGDLS and YYNGEE. After removal of 0 bases from V and 3 bases from J, the junction contained 0 bases not matched to a gene. The CDR3 is 14 residues long. CDR3 DNA: TGTGCCAGCAGCGTAGGGGACAGGGAAGAGACCCAGTACTTC. As protein: CASSVGDREETQYF. Looking up the rest from reference TRBV9 and TRBJ2-5 gives the full variable domain: DSGVTQTPKHLITATGQRVTLRCSPRSGDLSVYWYQQSLDQGLQFLIQYYNGEERAKGNILERFSAQQFPDLHSELNLSSLELGDSALYFCASSVGDREETQYFGPGTRLLVL.

This chain connects TRBV28 to TRBJ2-1, with 13 bases fitting TRBD2. This CDR3 has 13 residues. The V gene end was trimmed by 5 bases and the J gene end by 12 bases; junction bases not matched to a gene: 4. Germline V gene sequence: CDR1 MDHEN, CDR2 SYDVKM. The CDR3 region has the DNA TGTGCCAGCAGTCTACTAGCGGGAGGGGGGCAGTTCTTC. It codes for CASSLLAGGGQFF. The full variable domain, its missing parts supplied by reference TRBV28 and TRBJ2-1, is DVKVTQSSRYLVKRTGEKVFLECVQDMDHENMFWYRQDPGLGLRLIYFSYDVKMKEKGDIPEGYSVSREKKERFSLILESASTNQTSMYLCASSLLAGGGQFFGPGTRLTVL.

This chain links TRBV5-1 with TRBJ2-7; D is ambiguous. The germline CDR1 and CDR2 sequences are SGHRS and YFSETQ. The V end was cut by 1 base, the J end by 1 base, with 9 bases between. The CDR3 length is 14 residues. CDR3 nucleotide sequence: TGCGCCAGCAGCTTGCTTGGCGGATCCTACGAGCAGTACTTC. Translation gives CASSLLGGSYEQYF.

This clone has more than one count but fewer than ten. This chain uses TRBV5-4 with TRBJ2-7; 7 nucleotides agree with TRBD1. The CDR3 contains 14 residues. V dropped 4 bases and J dropped 2; count of bases not matched to a gene: 6. Germline V gene lookup returns CDR1 SGHNT and CDR2 YYREEE (reference sequence). The CDR3 sequence is CASSGTVGPYEQYF. CDR3 bases: TGTGCCAGCAGCGGGACAGTAGGCCCCTACGAGCAGTACTTC.

This clone occurred once. This rearrangement joins TRBV5-1 to TRBJ1-2; 11 bases match TRBD1. The CDR3 spans 14 residues. With V trimmed by 4 bases and J by 8 bases, 7 bases remained unmatched. Germline V lookup: CDR1 SGHRS, CDR2 YFSETQ. CDR3 residues: CASSPGQGVSGYTF. CDR3 bases: TGCGCCAGCAGCCCGGGACAGGGGGTAAGCGGCTACACCTTC.

This chain joins TRBV19 and TRBJ1-5, with D perhaps matching TRBD1 (5 bases). The CDR3 runs to 15 residues. In germline, CDR1 is LNHDA, CDR2 SQIVND (reference sequence). The V gene lost 5 bases and the J gene lost 1 base, with 12 bases spanning the gap. The CDR3 region is CASSYQYRSNQPQHF. The CDR3 DNA is TGTGCCAGTAGTTATCAATACAGGAGCAATCAGCCCCAGCATTTT.

The CDR3 reads CASSLLELRMNTEAFF. CDR3 DNA: TGTGCCAGCAGCTTACTGGAACTGCGGATGAACACTGAAGCTTTCTTT. The rearrangement joins TRBV7-6 to TRBJ1-1; D uncertain. Germline V gives CDR1 SGHVS, CDR2 FNYEAQ. The CDR3 extends over 16 amino acids. Trimming left V 2 bases short and J 0 bases short, with 13 bases between.

This clone was seen many times. The genes are TRBV2 and TRBJ2-2; no clear D gene. The CDR3 spans 15 residues. V lost 2 bases to trimming and J lost 6 bases, with 13 bases between them. Germline CDR1 SNHLY, CDR2 FYNNEI. The CDR3 loop is CASSEQAGYAGELFF. In DNA form, the CDR3 reads TGTGCCAGCAGTGAACAGGCAGGCTACGCCGGGGAGCTGTTTTTT.

This clone was counted a few times. This chain uses TRBV6-5 with TRBJ1-2; TRBD1 might be the D (5 bases). V was trimmed by 4 bases and J by 4 bases, leaving 13 bases between them. CDR1 is MNHEY and CDR2 is SVGAGI in the germline V gene. The CDR3 runs to 14 residues. Here the CDR3 reads CASSSDRKVYGYTF. As DNA, the CDR3 is TGTGCCAGCAGTTCCGACAGAAAGGTCTATGGCTACACCTTC.

A word on this clone: One end of the junction is discordant with germline, which a read error may explain. The V and J genes are TRBV10-1 and TRBJ2-7; weak D call: TRBD2 (5 bases). Germline CDR1 and CDR2: WNHNN and SYGVQD (reference sequence). This CDR3 has 12 residues. The chain's CDR3 is CASSESRDDPKF. CDR3 nucleotides: TGCGCCAGCAGTGAGTCCCGGGATGATCCGAAGTTC.

The CDR3 coding sequence is TGTGCCAGCAGCAAAACGTTTGGGCCCATGAACACTGAAGCTTTCTTT. Protein: CASSKTFGPMNTEAFF. V is TRBV6-2 or TRBV6-3 and J is TRBJ1-1, with D unclear. The CDR3 has 16 residues. Germline V lookup: CDR1 MNHEY, CDR2 SVGEGT. V lost 6 bases and J lost 0, with 17 bases in between.

The chain carries TRBV9 and TRBJ1-1; D gene uncertain. This CDR3 is 13 amino acids long. Looked up from germline, CDR1 is SGDLS and CDR2 is YYNGEE. Trimming shortened V by 0 bases and J by 0 bases, and 3 bases separated the two germline ends. DNA for the CDR3: TGTGCCAGCAGCGTAGCCATGAACACTGAAGCTTTCTTT. It translates to CASSVAMNTEAFF.

This clone turned up a few times. The J gene is TRBJ1-1, the V gene TRBV9; D gene ambiguous. The CDR3 length is 15 residues. CDR1 is SGDLS, CDR2 YYNGEE, per germline. Trimming took 0 bases from V and 4 from J, leaving 13 bases between them. CDR3 nucleotides: TGTGCCAGCAGCGTAGGTGTTGGCAGGCCCACTGAAGCTTTCTTT. Translation: CASSVGVGRPTEAFF.